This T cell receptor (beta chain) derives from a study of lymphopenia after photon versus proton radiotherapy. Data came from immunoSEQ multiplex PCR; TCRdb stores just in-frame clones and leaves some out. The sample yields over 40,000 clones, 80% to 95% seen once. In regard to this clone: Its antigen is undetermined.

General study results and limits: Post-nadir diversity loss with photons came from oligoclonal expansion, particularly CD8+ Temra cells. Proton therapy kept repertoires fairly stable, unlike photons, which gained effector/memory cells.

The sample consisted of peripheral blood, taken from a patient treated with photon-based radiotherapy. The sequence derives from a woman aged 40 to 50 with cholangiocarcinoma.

CDR3 protein: CASSPDVTGNNEKLFF. Written as DNA, the CDR3 is TGTGCCAGCAGCCCCGACGTAACAGGGAATAATGAAAAACTGTTTTTT. The genes are TRBV7-9 and TRBJ1-4, with D possibly being TRBD1 (6 bases). Trimming took 5 bases from V and 4 from J, leaving 17 bases between them. The CDR3 runs to 16 residues. The germline CDR1 and CDR2 sequences are SEHNR and FQNEAQ (reference sequence).